This entry describes one T cell receptor (beta chain). Its specificity is unknown. Via MiXCR, TCRdb re-called the 5' RACE reads, giving one row per CDR3 protein. The repertoire has 410,000 or so distinct CDR3 sequences, around a quarter of them found once; the top ten carry around 12%. This entry belongs to a study of T-cell memory formation after mild COVID-19. General study findings and limits: The second-wave clones peaking on day 37 were not confirmed as SARS-CoV-2-specific.

Losses at the gene ends were 5 bases for V and 6 bases for J; bases not matched to a gene: 6. Per germline, CDR1 SQVTM and CDR2 ANQGSEA. The CDR3 covers 14 residues. Sequencing was done on a sample of PBMCs or a T cell subset sorted from them (not recorded which). The TCR was taken from an adult woman who had mild COVID-19 (a few samples of this study predate the infection). Cell type and time point are not known. The chain joins TRBV29-1 to TRBJ2-7, with TRBD2 matching over 14 bases. DNA for the CDR3: TGCAGCGTTATCGGGACTAGCGGGAGAGGCGAGCAGTACTTC. Its protein product is CSVIGTSGRGEQYF.